The 31 T cell receptor beta chains listed next were all sequenced from one sample in a study of blood T cell repertoires in COVID-19. Sequencing was performed with immunoSEQ multiplex PCR; in TCRdb, only in-frame clones are kept and a portion is missing. Of over 200,000 clones in the sample, about 90% were seen once. Sample: peripheral blood. The receptors here all came from a man aged 40-49 years with active or convalescent COVID-19.

V and J are TRBV28 and TRBJ1-5, with a weak D call TRBD1 (5 bases). CDR1 and CDR2 (germline): MDHEN, SYDVKM. The CDR3 spans 12 residues. V lost 5 bases and J lost 9, with 11 bases in between. In DNA form, the CDR3 reads TGTGCCAGCAGTGGCGGGGGAAGGCCCCAGCATTTT. Residues: CASSGGGRPQHF.

The chain uses TRBV11-2 and TRBJ1-5; D may be TRBD1 (5 bases). Germline V gene sequence: CDR1 SGHAT, CDR2 FQNNGV. V shed 1 base and J shed 0 bases, with 7 bases lying between them. The CDR3 covers 15 residues. CDR3 loop: CASSLVGHSNQPQHF. The CDR3 nucleotides read TGTGCCAGCAGCTTAGTGGGGCATAGCAATCAGCCCCAGCATTTT.

The chain recombines TRBV6-5 with TRBJ2-1; 9 bases agree with TRBD2. The CDR3 loop spans 15 amino acids. The germline CDR1 and CDR2 sequences are MNHEY and SVGAGI. The V gene end was trimmed by 5 bases and the J gene end by 3 bases; junction bases not matched to a gene: 5. CDR3 in amino acids: CASSHLAGLYNEQFF. CDR3 DNA sequence: TGTGCCAGCAGTCACCTAGCGGGACTCTACAATGAGCAGTTCTTC.

The chain links TRBV19 to TRBJ1-1, with D maybe TRBD1 (5 bases). The germline V gene encodes CDR1 LNHDA and CDR2 SQIVND (reference sequence). V was cut by 5 bases and J by 1 base, with 11 bases left in between. The CDR3 has 14 amino acids. CDR3 DNA: TGTGCCAGTAGTTGGGGCGGGGAGAACACTGAAGCTTTCTTT. It encodes CASSWGGENTEAFF.

This clone has just a few counts. The chain carries TRBV19 and TRBJ1-5; TRBD1 matches at 7 bases. CDR3 size: 14 residues. With 5 bases clipped from V and 5 bases from J, the junction kept 6 bases outside the gene matches. Germline V gives CDR1 LNHDA, CDR2 SQIVND (reference sequence). CDR3 DNA: TGTGCCAGTAGTTTTGTCACAGGGGATCAGCCCCAGCATTTT. Protein product: CASSFVTGDQPQHF.

This chain joins TRBV19 and TRBJ2-1; tentative D call: TRBD2 (7 bases). The CDR3 loop spans 15 amino acids. V lost 10 bases to trimming and J lost 3 bases, with 19 bases between them. CDR1 and CDR2 (germline): LNHDA, SQIVND (reference sequence). CDR3 region: CATLKGGANYNEQFF. The CDR3 DNA reads as TGTGCCACCCTTAAAGGGGGGGCAAACTACAATGAGCAGTTCTTC. The full variable domain, rest sourced from reference TRBV19 and TRBJ2-1, is DGGITQSPKYLFRKEGQNVTLSCEQNLNHDAMYWYRQDPGQGLRLIYYSQIVNDFQKGDIAEGYSVSREKKESFPLTVTSAQKNPTAFYLCATLKGGANYNEQFFGPGTRLTVL.

The rearrangement joins TRBV27 to TRBJ1-2; TRBD1 might be the D (5 bases). V was cut by 6 bases and J by 7 bases, with 15 bases left in between. Germline CDR1 reads MNHEY; CDR2 reads SMNVEV (reference sequence). The CDR3 totals 13 residues. CDR3 protein: CASSPGRVGGYTF. In DNA form, the CDR3 reads TGTGCCAGCAGCCCAGGGAGGGTAGGTGGCTACACCTTC.

V gene TRBV7-8 combines with J gene TRBJ1-5, with D hard to call. Looked up from germline, CDR1 is SGHVS and CDR2 is FQNEAQ. This CDR3 is built from 14 residues. The V and J ends lost 1 base and 7 bases respectively, with 11 bases between them. The CDR3 DNA reads TGTGCCAGCAGCTTAGGGTTGGACTTCCAGCCCCAGCATTTT. This translates into CASSLGLDFQPQHF.

This chain connects TRBV5-5 to TRBJ2-5; D is perhaps TRBD1 (6 bases). Germline V gene data show CDR1 as SGHKS and CDR2 as YYEKEE (reference sequence). The CDR3 extends over 15 amino acids. V shed 4 bases and J shed 4 bases, with 17 bases lying between them. The CDR3 nucleotides are TGTGCCAGCAGCCGGGATGGACAGAATGGAGAGACCCAGTACTTC. Protein: CASSRDGQNGETQYF.

V is TRBV6-6 and J is TRBJ1-1, with 7 bases fitting TRBD1. V was pared by 2 bases and J by 3 bases, with 6 bases of the junction left unmatched. The CDR3 runs to 15 residues. In germline, CDR1 is MNHNY, CDR2 SVGAGI (reference sequence). The CDR3 loop reads CASSYPTTGDTEAFF. The CDR3 bases are TGTGCCAGCAGTTACCCCACCACAGGGGACACTGAAGCTTTCTTT.

This chain connects TRBV9 to TRBJ1-1, with unresolved D. Per the germline V gene, CDR1 is SGDLS and CDR2 is YYNGEE. V shed 4 bases and J shed 3 bases, with 16 bases lying between them. CDR3 length equals 15 residues. CDR3 amino acids: CASSFTGFIDTEAFF. As DNA, the CDR3 is TGTGCCAGCAGCTTTACGGGATTTATTGACACTGAAGCTTTCTTT.

The CDR3 region is CASSQEEGWASGTYEQYF. The CDR3 DNA follows: TGTGCCAGCAGCCAAGAAGAGGGTTGGGCTAGCGGGACCTACGAGCAGTACTTC. The chain uses TRBV4-2 and TRBJ2-7, with 9 bases matching TRBD2. Germline-derived CDR1 and CDR2 are LGHNA and YNFKEQ. The CDR3 covers 18 residues. V shed 0 bases and J 2 bases; nucleotides not matched to a gene: 11.

This chain connects TRBV9 to TRBJ2-5; D may be TRBD1 (6 bases). The V and J ends lost 3 bases and 1 base respectively, with 10 bases between them. CDR1 and CDR2 from the germline V gene are SGDLS and YYNGEE. The CDR3 runs 14 residues. The CDR3 region has the DNA TGTGCCAGCAGCGCGGACAGACGCCAAGAGACCCAGTACTTC. Residues: CASSADRRQETQYF.

The chain carries TRBV6-1 and TRBJ1-2; 7 bases align to TRBD1. V lost 3 bases and J lost 4; bases outside the gene matches: 5. CDR1 and CDR2 (germline): MNHNS, SASEGT. The CDR3 has 14 residues. CDR3 protein: CASSDPQGLYGYTF. The DNA of the CDR3 is TGTGCCAGCAGTGATCCACAGGGGCTCTATGGCTACACCTTC.

As for this clone: This sample includes further DNA sequences coding for the same CDR3. The rearrangement uses TRBV28 and TRBJ1-2; 9 nucleotides agree with TRBD1. The CDR3 extends over 14 amino acids. Trimming took 5 bases from V and 6 from J; bases not matched to a gene: 7. Germline CDR1 is MDHEN and CDR2 is SYDVKM. CDR3 region: CASSLTGGLDGYTF. In nucleotides, the CDR3 is TGTGCCAGCAGTCTTACAGGGGGCTTGGATGGCTACACCTTC.

In DNA form, the CDR3 reads TGTGCCAGCAGTAACGACAGGGCCGGAAACACTGAAGCTTTCTTT. Its translation: CASSNDRAGNTEAFF. V usage is TRBV9 and J usage is TRBJ1-1, with 7 nucleotides matching TRBD1. CDR1 and CDR2 (germline): SGDLS, YYNGEE. The ends lost 5 bases at V and 2 bases at J; junction bases unmatched: 9. The CDR3 runs 15 residues.

This clone was seen only once. The chain employs TRBV27 and TRBJ2-2; 9 positions agree with TRBD2. The CDR3 is 14 residues long. The V and J ends lost 11 bases and 0 bases, in that order; junction bases with no gene match: 4. Germline loops: CDR1 MNHEY, CDR2 SMNVEV (reference sequence). DNA for the CDR3: TGTGCCGCTGGCGGGGGGGCGAACACCGGGGAGCTGTTTTTT. As protein: CAAGGGANTGELFF.

The gene calls are TRBV28 and TRBJ1-2; 8 bases line up with TRBD1. Germline-derived CDR1 and CDR2 are MDHEN and SYDVKM. J gave up 1 base and V 2 bases, and 9 bases lay outside the gene matches. The CDR3 runs to 17 residues. CDR3 DNA: TGTGCCAGCAGTTTACACGGACAGGGAGGCTTTAACTATGGCTACACCTTC. This translates into CASSLHGQGGFNYGYTF.

The chain links TRBV6-5 to TRBJ2-1; 14 bases line up with TRBD2. The CDR3 is 15 amino acids. V was clipped by 5 bases and J by 8 bases; unmatched bases: 5. The V gene's germline CDR1 is MNHEY and CDR2 SVGAGI. CDR3 amino acids: CASSPGLAGVDEQFF. CDR3 bases: TGTGCCAGCAGTCCGGGACTAGCGGGAGTCGATGAGCAGTTCTTC.

The gene calls are TRBV19 and TRBJ2-2, with 7 positions matching TRBD1. Looked up from germline, CDR1 is LNHDA and CDR2 is SQIVND (reference sequence). The CDR3 extends over 13 amino acids. The junction had 5 bases not matched to a gene; V was cut back by 9 bases and J by 4 bases. The CDR3 loop is CASRQGGTGELFF. The CDR3, as DNA: TGTGCCAGCCGACAGGGCGGCACCGGGGAGCTGTTTTTT.

The CDR3 bases are TGTGCCAGCAGACCCACAGGGTCCAATGAGCAGTTCTTC. This codes for CASRPTGSNEQFF. The V and J genes are TRBV11-2 and TRBJ2-1, with a weak D call TRBD1 (6 bases). The CDR3 contains 13 residues. The germline V and J ends were trimmed by 6 bases and 6 bases, with 12 bases remaining between them. CDR1 is SGHAT, CDR2 FQNNGV, per germline. The complete variable domain, with remaining parts taken from reference TRBV11-2 and TRBJ2-1, reads EAGVAQSPRYKIIEKRQSVAFWCNPISGHATLYWYQQILGQGPKLLIQFQNNGVVDDSQLPKDRFSAERLKGVDSTLKIQPAKLEDSAVYLCASRPTGSNEQFFGPGTRLTVL.

The chain joins TRBV5-3 to TRBJ2-7; possibly TRBD1 for D (5 bases). TRBV5-3 is flagged as an ORF with uncertain function. The CDR3 runs 16 residues. V dropped 5 bases and J dropped 7 bases, with 25 bases sitting between them. The DNA of the CDR3 is TGTGCCAGAAGTTTCAGAATAGGGGATTTAACTGGGGAGCAGTACTTC. Encoded protein: CARSFRIGDLTGEQYF.

The chain carries TRBV19 and TRBJ1-4; 9 bases match TRBD1. Trimming took 5 bases from V and 0 from J; bases not matched to a gene: 13. CDR1 LNHDA and CDR2 SQIVND come from the germline V gene (reference sequence). CDR3 length: 19 residues. CDR3 in amino acids: CASSGTGLHFFTTNEKLFF. In DNA form, the CDR3 reads TGTGCCAGTAGTGGGACAGGGCTCCACTTTTTCACAACTAATGAAAAACTGTTTTTT.

V usage is TRBV6-4 and J usage is TRBJ1-5, with unresolved D. CDR3 size: 13 residues. Trimming stripped 3 bases from V and 3 bases from J, with 6 bases between. Germline CDR1 is MRHNA and CDR2 is SNTAGT. The CDR3 reads CASSEQTNQPQHF. The CDR3, as DNA: TGTGCCAGCAGTGAACAGACCAATCAGCCCCAGCATTTT.

The chain has TRBV5-1 and TRBJ2-3; possibly TRBD1 for D (6 bases). CDR3 length equals 13 residues. Between the trimmed V and J ends, which lost 4 bases and 5 bases, there was a span of 11 bases. Looked up from germline, CDR1 is SGHRS and CDR2 is YFSETQ. The CDR3 is CASSRGSGDTQYF. The CDR3 DNA sequence: TGCGCCAGCAGCAGGGGGAGTGGAGATACGCAGTATTTT.

The chain links TRBV9 to TRBJ2-7, with 14 bases fitting TRBD2. The CDR3 loop spans 16 amino acids. CDR1 SGDLS and CDR2 YYNGEE come from the germline V gene. The J segment lost 3 bases and the V segment lost 3 bases, leaving 5 bases of the junction unmatched. The CDR3 region is CASSGPGLAGVYEQYF. CDR3 nucleotides: TGTGCCAGCAGCGGACCGGGACTAGCGGGAGTCTACGAGCAGTACTTC.

This sequence joins TRBV15 and TRBJ1-5; tentative D call: TRBD1 (6 bases). CDR3 size: 15 residues. V gave up 1 base and J gave up 7 bases, with 14 bases separating them. Germline values: CDR1 LNHNV, CDR2 YYDKDF (reference sequence). The CDR3: CATSRVGDTRQPQHF. CDR3 sequence (DNA): TGTGCCACCAGCAGAGTGGGGGACACCCGACAGCCCCAGCATTTT.

V gene TRBV5-8 combines with J gene TRBJ1-1, with D uncertain. Per germline, CDR1 SGHTS and CDR2 YDEGEE. The V gene lost 4 bases and the J gene lost 6 bases, with 10 bases spanning the gap. The CDR3 runs to 12 residues. CDR3 bases: TGTGCCAGCAGCACCCGAGACTCTGAAGCTTTCTTT. Its protein product is CASSTRDSEAFF.

The chain combines TRBV11-2 with TRBJ1-5; TRBD1 agrees at 9 bases. V was clipped by 1 base and J by 8 bases; unmatched bases: 9. The CDR3 sequence is 16 residues long. Germline CDR1 and CDR2: SGHAT and FQNNGV. CDR3 in DNA: TGTGCCAGCAGCTTAGGCCGGGACAGGGTAGAGGAGCCCCAGCATTTT. This encodes CASSLGRDRVEEPQHF. The entire variable domain, with the rest obtained from reference TRBV11-2 and TRBJ1-5, is as follows: EAGVAQSPRYKIIEKRQSVAFWCNPISGHATLYWYQQILGQGPKLLIQFQNNGVVDDSQLPKDRFSAERLKGVDSTLKIQPAKLEDSAVYLCASSLGRDRVEEPQHFGDGTRLSIL.

J is TRBJ1-2 and V is TRBV28; 7 bases agree with TRBD1. This CDR3 comprises 15 residues. Germline-derived CDR1 and CDR2 are MDHEN and SYDVKM. Losses at the gene ends were 4 bases for V and 0 bases for J; bases not matched to a gene: 5. Here the CDR3 DNA reads TGTGCCAGCAGTTGGACAGGAGACACTAACTATGGCTACACCTTC. The encoded protein is CASSWTGDTNYGYTF.

The chain uses TRBV7-2 and TRBJ2-1; tentative D call: TRBD2 (5 bases). V was trimmed by 3 bases and J by 7 bases, leaving 16 bases between them. The CDR3 runs to 15 residues. CDR1 SGHTA and CDR2 FQGNSA come from the germline V gene. The CDR3 loop reads CASSFGRAAGNEQFF. The CDR3 coding sequence is TGTGCCAGCAGCTTCGGGCGGGCCGCCGGGAATGAGCAGTTCTTC.